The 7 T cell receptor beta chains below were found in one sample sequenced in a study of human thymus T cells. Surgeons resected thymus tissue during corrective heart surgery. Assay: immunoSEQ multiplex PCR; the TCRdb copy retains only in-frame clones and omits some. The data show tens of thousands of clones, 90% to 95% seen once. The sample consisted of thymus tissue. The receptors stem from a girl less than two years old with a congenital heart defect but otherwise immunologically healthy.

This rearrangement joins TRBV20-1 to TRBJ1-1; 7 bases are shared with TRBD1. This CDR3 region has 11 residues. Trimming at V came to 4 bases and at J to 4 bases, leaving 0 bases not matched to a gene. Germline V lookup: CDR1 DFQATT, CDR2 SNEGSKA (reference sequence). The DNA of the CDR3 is TGCAGTGCTACAGGGGGCACTGAAGCTTTCTTT. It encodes CSATGGTEAFF.

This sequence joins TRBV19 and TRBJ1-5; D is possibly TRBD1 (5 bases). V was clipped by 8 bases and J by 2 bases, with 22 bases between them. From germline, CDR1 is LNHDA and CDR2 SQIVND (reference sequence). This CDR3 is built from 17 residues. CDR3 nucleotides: TGTGCCAGTTGGGGGGTCCCTATCCCCGGACGCAATCAGCCCCAGCATTTT. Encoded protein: CASWGVPIPGRNQPQHF.

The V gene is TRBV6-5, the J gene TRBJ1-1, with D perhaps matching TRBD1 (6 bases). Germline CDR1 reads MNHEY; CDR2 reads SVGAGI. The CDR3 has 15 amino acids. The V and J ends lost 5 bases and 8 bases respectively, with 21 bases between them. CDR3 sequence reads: CASSATTGEEGEAFF. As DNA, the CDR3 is TGTGCCAGCAGTGCCACGACAGGAGAGGAGGGGGAAGCTTTCTTT.

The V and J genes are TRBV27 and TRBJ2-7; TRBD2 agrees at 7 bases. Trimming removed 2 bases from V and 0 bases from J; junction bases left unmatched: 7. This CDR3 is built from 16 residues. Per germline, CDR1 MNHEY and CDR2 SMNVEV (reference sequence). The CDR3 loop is CASSLDGSGNSYEQYF. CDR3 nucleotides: TGTGCCAGCAGTTTAGACGGCAGCGGGAACTCCTACGAGCAGTACTTC.

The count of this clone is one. The CDR3, as DNA: TGTGCCAGCAGTCTCGGGACTAGCGGGAGGAGCTCCTACAATGAGCAGTTCTTC. Protein sequence: CASSLGTSGRSSYNEQFF. V gene TRBV27 combines with J gene TRBJ2-1; TRBD2 aligns across 15 bases. Germline CDR1 MNHEY, CDR2 SMNVEV (reference sequence). V lost 5 bases, J lost 0 bases, and 5 bases stayed unmatched. The CDR3 loop spans 18 amino acids.

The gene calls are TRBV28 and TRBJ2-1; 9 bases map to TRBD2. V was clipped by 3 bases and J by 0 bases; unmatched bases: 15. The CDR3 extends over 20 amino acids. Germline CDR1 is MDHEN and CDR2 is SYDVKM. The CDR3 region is CASSLEGTSPPSCSYNEQFF. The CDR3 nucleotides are TGTGCCAGCAGTTTGGAAGGGACTAGCCCTCCCTCCTGCTCCTACAATGAGCAGTTCTTC.

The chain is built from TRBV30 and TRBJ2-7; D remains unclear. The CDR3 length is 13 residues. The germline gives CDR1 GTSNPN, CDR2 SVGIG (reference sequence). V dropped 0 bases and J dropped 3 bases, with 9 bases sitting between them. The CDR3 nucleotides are TGTGCCTGGAGTGTATCAGCCTTCTACGAGCAGTACTTC. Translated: CAWSVSAFYEQYF.